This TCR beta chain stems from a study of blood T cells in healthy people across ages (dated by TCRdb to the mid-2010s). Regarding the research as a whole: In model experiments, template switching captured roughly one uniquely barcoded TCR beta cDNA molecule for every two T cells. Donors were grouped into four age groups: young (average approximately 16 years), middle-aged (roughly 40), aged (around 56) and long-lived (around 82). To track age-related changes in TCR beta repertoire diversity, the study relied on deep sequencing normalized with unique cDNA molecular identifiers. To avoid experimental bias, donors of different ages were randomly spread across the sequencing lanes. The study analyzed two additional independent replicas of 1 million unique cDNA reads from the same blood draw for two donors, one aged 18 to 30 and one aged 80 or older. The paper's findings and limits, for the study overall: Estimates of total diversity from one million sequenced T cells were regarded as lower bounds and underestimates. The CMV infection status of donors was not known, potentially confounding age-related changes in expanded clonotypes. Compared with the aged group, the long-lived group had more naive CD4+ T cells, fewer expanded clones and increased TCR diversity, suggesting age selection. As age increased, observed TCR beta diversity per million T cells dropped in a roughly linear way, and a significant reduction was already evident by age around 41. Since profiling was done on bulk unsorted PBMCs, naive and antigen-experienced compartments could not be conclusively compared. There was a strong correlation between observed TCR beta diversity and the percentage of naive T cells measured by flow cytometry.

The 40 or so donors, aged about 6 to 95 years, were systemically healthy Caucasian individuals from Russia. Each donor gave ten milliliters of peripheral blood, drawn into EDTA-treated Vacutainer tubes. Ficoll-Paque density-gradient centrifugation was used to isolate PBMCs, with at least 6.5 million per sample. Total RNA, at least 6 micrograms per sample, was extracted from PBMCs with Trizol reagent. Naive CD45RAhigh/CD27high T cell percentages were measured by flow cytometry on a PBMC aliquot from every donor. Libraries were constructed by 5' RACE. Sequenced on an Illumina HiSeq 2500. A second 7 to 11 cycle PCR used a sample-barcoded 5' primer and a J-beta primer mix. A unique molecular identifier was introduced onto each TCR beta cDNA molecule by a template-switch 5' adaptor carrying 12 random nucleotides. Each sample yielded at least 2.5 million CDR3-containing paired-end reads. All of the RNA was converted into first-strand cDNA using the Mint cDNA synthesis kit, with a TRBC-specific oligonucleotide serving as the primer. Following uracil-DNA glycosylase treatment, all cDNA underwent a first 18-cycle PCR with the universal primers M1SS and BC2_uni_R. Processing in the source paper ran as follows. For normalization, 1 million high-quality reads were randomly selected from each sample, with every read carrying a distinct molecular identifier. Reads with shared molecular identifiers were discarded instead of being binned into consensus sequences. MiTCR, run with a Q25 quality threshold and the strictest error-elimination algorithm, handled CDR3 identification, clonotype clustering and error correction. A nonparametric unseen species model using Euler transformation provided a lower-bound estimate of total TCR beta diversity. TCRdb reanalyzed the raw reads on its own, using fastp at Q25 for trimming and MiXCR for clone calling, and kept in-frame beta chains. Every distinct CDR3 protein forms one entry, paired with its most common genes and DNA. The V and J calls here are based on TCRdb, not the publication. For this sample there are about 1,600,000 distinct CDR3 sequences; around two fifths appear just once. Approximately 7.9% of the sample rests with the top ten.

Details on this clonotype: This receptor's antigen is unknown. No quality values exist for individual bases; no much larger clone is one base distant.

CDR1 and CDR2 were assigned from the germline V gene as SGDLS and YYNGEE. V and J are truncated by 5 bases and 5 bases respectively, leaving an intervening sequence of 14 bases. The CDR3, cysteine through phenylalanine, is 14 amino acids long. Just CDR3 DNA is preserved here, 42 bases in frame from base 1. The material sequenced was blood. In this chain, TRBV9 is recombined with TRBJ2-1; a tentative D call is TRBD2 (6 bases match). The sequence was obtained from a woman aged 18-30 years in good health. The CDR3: CASSLGEVDNEQFF. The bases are TGTGCCAGCAGTTTGGGGGAGGTAGACAATGAGCAGTTCTTC.